This T cell receptor (beta chain) was obtained from a study of CD8+ T cells in alopecia areata. Study details: The drug, tofacitinib, lasted 6 to 18 months, followed by 6 months off drug.

This CDR3 comprises 12 residues. CDR1 and CDR2 from the germline V gene are SNHLY and FYNNEI. Trimming left V 10 bases short and J 1 base short, with 10 bases between. Following extraction, RNA underwent reverse transcription to cDNA, which served as the sequencing template. Method: immunoSEQ multiplex PCR; TCRdb's copy keeps in-frame clones and lacks some. The table lists 150,000 to 200,000 clones, roughly 62% of them singletons. The treatment denotes: oral pan-JAK inhibitor, 5-10 mg twice daily. The receptor was isolated from a human donor with alopecia areata. Sequenced material: CD8+ T cells sorted from blood, taken at week 24, from a patient treated with tofacitinib. The chain uses TRBV2 and TRBJ1-1; D is undetermined. DNA of the CDR3: TGTGCCACCACACCCAGGAACACTGAAGCTTTCTTT. Protein product: CATTPRNTEAFF.